The 21 T cell receptor beta chains listed next were all sequenced from one sample in a study of monozygotic twins with inflammatory bowel disease. Reprocessing the 5' RACE reads, TCRdb reports a single entry for every CDR3 protein and omits DNA. The sample features 140,000 to 150,000 distinct CDR3 sequences, with 0.95% to 1.5% in its top ten. The sample was blood. The receptors come from a human donor with ulcerative colitis or Crohn's disease, or a healthy co-twin of an affected twin (not recorded which).

V is TRBV27 and J is TRBJ2-1. The CDR3 covers 14 residues. Germline values: CDR1 MNHEY, CDR2 SMNVEV (reference sequence). This chain's CDR3 is CASSLLASAMKQFF.

The chain combines TRBV12-3 or TRBV12-4 with TRBJ1-1; the D call from TCRdb, TRBD1, cannot be confirmed without DNA. The CDR3 contains 15 residues. The CDR3 protein is CASRKNGRGYTEAFF.

The V and J genes are TRBV19 and TRBJ2-7. CDR3 length equals 15 residues. Germline loops: CDR1 LNHDA, CDR2 SQIVND (reference sequence). The CDR3 here is CASSIRENGPYEQYF.

The V and J genes are TRBV18 and TRBJ1-1; the D gene TCRdb calls, TRBD1, cannot be checked with no DNA. The CDR3 is 13 amino acids. CDR1 is KGHSH, CDR2 LQKENI, per germline. CDR3 residues: CAAGGQGRTEAFF.

This chain joins TRBV5-1 and TRBJ2-6; TCRdb reports TRBD1, a call that lacks DNA to check it against. From germline, CDR1 is SGHRS and CDR2 YFSETQ. This CDR3 has 16 residues. The CDR3 region is CASSGTARSGANVLTF.

This CDR3 is CASSAGLGEETQYF. The chain is built from TRBV12-3 or TRBV12-4 and TRBJ2-5; absent DNA, TCRdb's TRBD2 call cannot be checked. The CDR3 spans 14 residues.

V gene TRBV20-1 combines with J gene TRBJ2-3; lacking DNA, the TRBD2 call made by TCRdb goes unchecked. Germline V gene sequence: CDR1 DFQATT, CDR2 SNEGSKA (reference sequence). The CDR3 runs 15 residues. CDR3 residues: CSARGEGGLTDTQYF.

The genes are TRBV20-1 and TRBJ1-1; TCRdb calls TRBD1, which cannot be checked without DNA. Per the germline V gene, CDR1 is DFQATT and CDR2 is SNEGSKA (reference sequence). The CDR3 is made up of 13 amino acids. This CDR3 is CSAPGHQNTEAFF.

The rearrangement links TRBV5-1 to TRBJ2-7. Germline lookup yields CDR1 SGHRS and CDR2 YFSETQ. The CDR3 has 18 amino acids. CDR3 region: CASSLASRLAGPAYEQYF.

The J gene is TRBJ2-2, the V gene TRBV2. This CDR3 is built from 13 residues. Germline CDR1 is SNHLY and CDR2 is FYNNEI. The CDR3 protein is CAGRESGTGELFF.

V and J are TRBV7-8 and TRBJ1-5; TCRdb names TRBD1, which stays unverified in the absence of DNA. The germline gives CDR1 SGHVS, CDR2 FQNEAQ. The CDR3 length is 14 residues. CDR3: CASSLYVGTRSQHF.

V gene TRBV20-1 combines with J gene TRBJ2-7; TCRdb reports TRBD1, a call that lacks DNA to check it against. The length of the CDR3 is 13 residues. Germline V gives CDR1 DFQATT, CDR2 SNEGSKA (reference sequence). The chain's CDR3 is CSARTGFPYEQYF.

The chain recombines TRBV7-9 with TRBJ2-1. Germline lookup yields CDR1 SEHNR and CDR2 FQNEAQ (reference sequence). CDR3 length: 11 residues. This CDR3 is CASSLSHEQFF.

The CDR3 here is CASSPLAGWEADTQHF. The V and J genes are TRBV5-1 and TRBJ2-3; TCRdb proposes TRBD2, but this gene call is untestable without DNA. The CDR3 covers 16 residues. The germline V gene has CDR1 SGHRS and CDR2 YFSETQ.

The rearrangement links TRBV6-6 to TRBJ1-2. The CDR3 spans 14 residues. In germline, CDR1 is MNHNY, CDR2 SVGAGI (reference sequence). The chain's CDR3 is CASSLSGFGLGYTF.

CDR3 loop: CSGSGTSGREQFF. The chain couples TRBV29-1 to TRBJ2-1; checking the TCRdb D call of TRBD2 is not possible without DNA. Germline assignment: CDR1 SQVTM and CDR2 ANQGSEA. This CDR3 has 13 amino acids.

The gene calls are TRBV29-1 and TRBJ1-1. Germline loops: CDR1 SQVTM, CDR2 ANQGSEA. This CDR3 spans 12 amino acids. The CDR3 loop reads CSGKTSNTEAFF.

The chain employs TRBV12-3 or TRBV12-4 and TRBJ2-5; the TRBD1 assignment by TCRdb is unverifiable without DNA. This CDR3 has 15 residues. This chain's CDR3 is CASRDRVFSFETQYF.

V usage is TRBV5-1 and J usage is TRBJ1-6. The CDR3 consists of 16 residues. Germline V lookup: CDR1 SGHRS, CDR2 YFSETQ. CDR3 residues: CASSLYASASNSPLHF.

This chain uses TRBV19 with TRBJ2-3; without DNA, the TCRdb call of TRBD1 cannot be checked. The CDR3 totals 15 residues. CDR1 is LNHDA, CDR2 SQIVND, per germline (reference sequence). The CDR3 spells CASSDGAAGTDTQYF.

The chain links TRBV5-1 to TRBJ2-6; TCRdb calls TRBD1, which cannot be checked without DNA. The CDR3 length is 18 residues. Germline CDR1 SGHRS, CDR2 YFSETQ. The CDR3 loop reads CASSLDGQGTAGANVLTF.